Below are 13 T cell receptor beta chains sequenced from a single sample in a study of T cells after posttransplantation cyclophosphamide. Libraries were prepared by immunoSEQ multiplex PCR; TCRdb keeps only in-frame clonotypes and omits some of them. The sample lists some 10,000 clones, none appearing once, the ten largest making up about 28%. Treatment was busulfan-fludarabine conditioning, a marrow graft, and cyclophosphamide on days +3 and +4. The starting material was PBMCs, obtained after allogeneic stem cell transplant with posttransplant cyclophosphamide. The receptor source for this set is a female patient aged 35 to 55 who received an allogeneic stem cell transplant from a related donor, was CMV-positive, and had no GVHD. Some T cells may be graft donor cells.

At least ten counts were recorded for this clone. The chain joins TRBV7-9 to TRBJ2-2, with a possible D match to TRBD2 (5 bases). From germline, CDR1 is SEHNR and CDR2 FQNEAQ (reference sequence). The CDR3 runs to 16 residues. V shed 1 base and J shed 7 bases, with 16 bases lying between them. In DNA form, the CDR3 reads TGTGCCAGCAGCTTAGAGGCCACTAGTCTTGGCGGGGAGCTGTTTTTT. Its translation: CASSLEATSLGGELFF.

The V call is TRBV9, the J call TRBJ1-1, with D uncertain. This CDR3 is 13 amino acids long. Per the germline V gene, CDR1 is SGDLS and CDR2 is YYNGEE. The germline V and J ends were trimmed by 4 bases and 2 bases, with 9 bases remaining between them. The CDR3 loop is CASSFTFNTEAFF. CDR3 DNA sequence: TGTGCCAGCAGCTTTACTTTTAACACTGAAGCTTTCTTT.

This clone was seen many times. Here the CDR3 reads CASSWTSLTDTQYF. In DNA form, the CDR3 reads TGTGCCAGCAGTTGGACTAGCCTCACAGATACGCAGTATTTT. The V gene is TRBV28, the J gene TRBJ2-3; 8 bases fit TRBD2. The CDR3 is 14 amino acids. Germline values: CDR1 MDHEN, CDR2 SYDVKM. The V segment lost 4 bases and the J segment 2 bases; nucleotides outside the gene matches: 2.

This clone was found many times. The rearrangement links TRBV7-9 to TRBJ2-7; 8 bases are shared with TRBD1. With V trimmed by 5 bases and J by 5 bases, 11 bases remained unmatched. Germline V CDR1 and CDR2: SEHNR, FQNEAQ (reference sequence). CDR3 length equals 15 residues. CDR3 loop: CASSKSGQGFHEQYF. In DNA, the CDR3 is TGTGCCAGCAGCAAATCAGGACAGGGATTCCACGAGCAGTACTTC.

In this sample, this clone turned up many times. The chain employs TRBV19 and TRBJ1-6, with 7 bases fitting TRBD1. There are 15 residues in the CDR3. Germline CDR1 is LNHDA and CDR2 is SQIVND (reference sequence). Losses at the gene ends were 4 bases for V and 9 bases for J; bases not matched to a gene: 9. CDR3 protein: CASSTSDRVGSPLHF. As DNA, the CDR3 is TGTGCCAGTAGTACCTCCGACAGGGTCGGTTCACCCCTCCACTTT.

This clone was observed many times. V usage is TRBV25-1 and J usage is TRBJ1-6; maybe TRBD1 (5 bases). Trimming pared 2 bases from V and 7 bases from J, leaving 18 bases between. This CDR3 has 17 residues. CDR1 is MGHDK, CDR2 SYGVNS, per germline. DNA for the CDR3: TGTGCCAGCAGTGAACAGGGCCCAAAGGAAAGAAATTCACCCCTCCACTTT. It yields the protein CASSEQGPKERNSPLHF. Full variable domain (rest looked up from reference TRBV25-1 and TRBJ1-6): EADIYQTPRYLVIGTGKKITLECSQTMGHDKMYWYQQDPGMELHLIHYSYGVNSTEKGDLSSESTVSRIRTEHFPLTLESARPSHTSQYLCASSEQGPKERNSPLHFGNGTRLTVT.

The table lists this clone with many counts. CDR3 coding DNA: TGTGCCAGCAGCTACGAGGGGACTAATGAAAAACTGTTTTTT. It encodes CASSYEGTNEKLFF. The chain links TRBV7-9 to TRBJ1-4, with D maybe TRBD1 (5 bases). CDR1 and CDR2 (germline): SEHNR, FQNEAQ (reference sequence). Trimming pared 4 bases from V and 2 bases from J, leaving 8 bases between. The CDR3 consists of 14 residues.

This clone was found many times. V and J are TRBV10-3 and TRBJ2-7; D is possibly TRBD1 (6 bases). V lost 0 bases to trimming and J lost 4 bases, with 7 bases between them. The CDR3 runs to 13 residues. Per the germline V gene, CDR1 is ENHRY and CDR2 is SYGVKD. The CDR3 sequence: CAISESGAYEQYF. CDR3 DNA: TGTGCCATCAGTGAGTCGGGGGCGTACGAGCAGTACTTC.

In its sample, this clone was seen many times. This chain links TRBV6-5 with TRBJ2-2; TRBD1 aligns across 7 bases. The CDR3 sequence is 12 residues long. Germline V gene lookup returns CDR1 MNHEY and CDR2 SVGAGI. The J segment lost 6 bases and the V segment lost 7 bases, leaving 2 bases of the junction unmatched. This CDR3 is CASKRGPGELFF. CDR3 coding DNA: TGTGCCAGCAAGAGGGGGCCCGGGGAGCTGTTTTTT.

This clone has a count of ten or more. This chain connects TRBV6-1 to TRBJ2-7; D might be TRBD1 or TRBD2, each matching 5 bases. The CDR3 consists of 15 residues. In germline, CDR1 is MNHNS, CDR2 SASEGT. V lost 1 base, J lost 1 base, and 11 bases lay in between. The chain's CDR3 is CASSEGGAASYEQYF. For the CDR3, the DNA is TGTGCCAGCAGTGAAGGAGGGGCGGCATCCTACGAGCAGTACTTC.

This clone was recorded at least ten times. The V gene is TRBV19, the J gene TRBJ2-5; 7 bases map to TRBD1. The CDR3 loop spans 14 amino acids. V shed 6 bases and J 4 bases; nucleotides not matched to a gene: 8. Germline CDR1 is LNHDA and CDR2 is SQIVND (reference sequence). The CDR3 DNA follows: TGTGCCAGTAGCCACCGAGGGGGCACAGAGACCCAGTACTTC. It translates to CASSHRGGTETQYF.

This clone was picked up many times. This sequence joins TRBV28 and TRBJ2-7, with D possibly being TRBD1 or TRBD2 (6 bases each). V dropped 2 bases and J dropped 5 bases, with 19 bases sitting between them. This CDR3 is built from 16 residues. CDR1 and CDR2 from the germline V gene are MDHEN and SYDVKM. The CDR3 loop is CASSLNFGQGRNEQYF. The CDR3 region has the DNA TGTGCCAGCAGTTTAAATTTCGGGCAGGGGAGGAACGAGCAGTACTTC.

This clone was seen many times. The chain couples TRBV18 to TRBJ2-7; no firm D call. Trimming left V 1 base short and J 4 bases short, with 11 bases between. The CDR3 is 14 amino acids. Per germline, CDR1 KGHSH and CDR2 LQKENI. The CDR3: CASSPRSRAYEQYF. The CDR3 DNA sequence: TGTGCCAGCTCACCACGGTCACGAGCATACGAGCAGTACTTC.